This entry features one TCR beta chain sequence. Time point: pretreatment peripheral blood. Sampling of each patient yielded between 1 and 8 specimens, collected pretreatment and on-treatment. These data come from a study of PD-L1 blockade in urothelial cancer. Study in general: T cells were recovered from blood samples at a median of around 140,000.

The germline CDR1 and CDR2 sequences are KGHSH and LQKENI. The CDR3 spans 16 residues. With 3 bases clipped from V and 0 bases from J, the junction kept 7 bases outside the gene matches. Profiling relied on immunoSEQ multiplex PCR, and the TCRdb table lists in-frame clones only, not all of them. Among approximately 90,000 clones listed, approximately 87% were seen once. V gene TRBV18 combines with J gene TRBJ1-1, with 7 bases matching TRBD1. The material sequenced was PBMCs, taken around atezolizumab (anti-PD-L1) treatment. This clonotype originated in a man between 60 and 75 years old with urothelial cancer. CDR3 in DNA: TGTGCCAGCTCACCCGGGACAGAACTTATGAACACTGAAGCTTTCTTT. Encoded protein: CASSPGTELMNTEAFF.